The 27 T cell receptor beta chains presented below share a single source sample, sequenced in a study of T cell responses to AZD1222 COVID-19 vaccine. The protocol was immunoSEQ multiplex PCR, while the TCRdb copy is restricted to in-frame clones and leaves out a portion. In the table there are 89,000 or so clones, around 86% of which are singletons. The sequenced sample was peripheral blood, obtained on day 0 of AZD1222 vaccination. The origin of the receptors is an adult in good health.

This chain joins TRBV5-1 and TRBJ2-7; unclear D gene. The CDR3 has 16 amino acids. The V end was cut by 2 bases, the J end by 2 bases, with 17 bases between. Germline V CDR1 and CDR2: SGHRS, YFSETQ. CDR3 coding DNA: TGCGCCAGCAGCTTCGGACCCCGGGTCACGCCCTACGAGCAGTACTTC. Amino acids: CASSFGPRVTPYEQYF.

The V gene is TRBV2, the J gene TRBJ1-5, with D uncertain. V lost 6 bases, J lost 5 bases, and 8 bases lay in between. The CDR3 has 12 residues. CDR1 is SNHLY, CDR2 FYNNEI, per germline. CDR3: CASREEYQPQHF. CDR3 coding DNA: TGTGCCAGCAGGGAGGAGTATCAGCCCCAGCATTTT. The variable domain in full, completed from reference TRBV2 and TRBJ1-5, reads EPEVTQTPSHQVTQMGQEVILRCVPISNHLYFYWYRQILGQKVEFLVSFYNNEISEKSEIFDDQFSVERPDGSNFTLKIRSTKLEDSAMYFCASREEYQPQHFGDGTRLSIL.

This rearrangement joins TRBV7-9 to TRBJ2-7, with D possibly matching TRBD1 (5 bases). Germline V gene sequence: CDR1 SEHNR, CDR2 FQNEAQ (reference sequence). The CDR3 length is 13 residues. V lost 3 bases, J lost 3 bases, and 9 bases lay in between. The CDR3 bases are TGTGCCAGCAGCTTCCTGACAGACTACGAGCAGTACTTC. The encoded protein is CASSFLTDYEQYF.

This clone is a singleton in its sample. The chain carries TRBV5-1 and TRBJ2-1; the match to TRBD2 covers 8 bases. The germline V gene encodes CDR1 SGHRS and CDR2 YFSETQ. V shed 5 bases and J 7 bases; nucleotides not matched to a gene: 11. The CDR3 extends over 15 amino acids. The CDR3 DNA reads TGCGCCAGCAGGCCCGCCGGGACTAGTGGGAATGAGCAGTTCTTC. Its translation: CASRPAGTSGNEQFF.

The V and J genes are TRBV29-1 and TRBJ2-3; D unclear. CDR1 is SQVTM, CDR2 ANQGSEA, per germline. CDR3 length: 12 residues. With 6 bases removed from V and 0 bases from J, the gap between germline ends came to 7 bases. For the CDR3, the DNA is TGCAGCGTCCAGGTTAGCACAGATACGCAGTATTTT. It encodes CSVQVSTDTQYF.

The chain carries TRBV5-4 and TRBJ2-3; D is perhaps TRBD2 (5 bases). Germline V gene sequence: CDR1 SGHNT, CDR2 YYREEE (reference sequence). This CDR3 spans 15 amino acids. V gave up 5 bases and J gave up 3 bases, with 16 bases separating them. The CDR3 protein is CASSLLGVGTDTQYF. Written as DNA, the CDR3 is TGTGCCAGCAGTCTACTAGGAGTGGGGACAGATACGCAGTATTTT.

This clone was found once. The chain uses TRBV27 and TRBJ1-6; TRBD1 agrees at 7 bases. With V trimmed by 2 bases and J by 5 bases, 6 bases remained unmatched. This CDR3 contains 16 residues. Germline V lookup: CDR1 MNHEY, CDR2 SMNVEV (reference sequence). The DNA of the CDR3 is TGTGCCAGCAGTTTAAGGCCAGGGGGGAATAATTCACCCCTCCACTTT. Its protein product is CASSLRPGGNNSPLHF.

The chain links TRBV19 to TRBJ1-5; a possible D gene is TRBD1 (5 bases). This CDR3 has 15 amino acids. Germline-derived CDR1 and CDR2 are LNHDA and SQIVND (reference sequence). Trimming removed 3 bases from V and 2 bases from J, with 11 bases in between. CDR3 sequence: CASSMIQGRNQPQHF. CDR3 nucleotide sequence: TGTGCCAGTAGTATGATCCAGGGTCGCAATCAGCCCCAGCATTTT. The full variable domain, in which reference TRBV19 and TRBJ1-5 provide the parts outside the CDR3, is DGGITQSPKYLFRKEGQNVTLSCEQNLNHDAMYWYRQDPGQGLRLIYYSQIVNDFQKGDIAEGYSVSREKKESFPLTVTSAQKNPTAFYLCASSMIQGRNQPQHFGDGTRLSIL.

The V call is TRBV7-3, the J call TRBJ2-3, with D maybe TRBD2 (6 bases). The length of the CDR3 is 13 residues. The germline V gene encodes CDR1 SGHTA and CDR2 FQGTGA. The V gene lost 4 bases and the J gene lost 9 bases, with 14 bases spanning the gap. CDR3 DNA sequence: TGTGCCAGCAGCTCCTCCCGGGACTCCACGCAGTATTTT. Amino acids: CASSSSRDSTQYF.

This CDR3 reads CASRKRVGDEQFF. The DNA for the CDR3 is TGTGCCAGTAGAAAAAGGGTAGGCGATGAGCAGTTCTTC. The chain carries TRBV19 and TRBJ2-1; no clear D. The V gene's germline CDR1 is LNHDA and CDR2 SQIVND (reference sequence). The V end was cut by 6 bases, the J end by 8 bases, with 14 bases between. This CDR3 region has 13 residues.

The chain is built from TRBV7-9 and TRBJ2-3; 12 bases line up with TRBD2. This CDR3 comprises 16 residues. V lost 5 bases to trimming and J lost 2 bases; unmatched junction nucleotides: 5. The V gene's germline CDR1 is SEHNR and CDR2 FQNEAQ (reference sequence). CDR3 in DNA: TGTGCCAGCAGCATAAGACTAGCGGGGGCCACAGATACGCAGTATTTT. Its protein product is CASSIRLAGATDTQYF.

J is TRBJ2-1 and V is TRBV7-3, with 9 nucleotides matching TRBD1. With V trimmed by 8 bases and J by 4 bases, 6 bases remained unmatched. Germline V CDR1 and CDR2: SGHTA, FQGTGA. This CDR3 region has 14 residues. In DNA, the CDR3 is TGTGCCAGCTGTCCGACAGGGGGTTACAATGAGCAGTTCTTC. Amino acid sequence: CASCPTGGYNEQFF.

The chain employs TRBV19 and TRBJ1-3; D call uncertain. Trimming removed 11 bases from V and 3 bases from J, with 17 bases in between. Per the germline V gene, CDR1 is LNHDA and CDR2 is SQIVND (reference sequence). The CDR3 consists of 14 residues. The CDR3 spells CAWGIRGDGNTIYF. The CDR3 DNA reads as TGTGCCTGGGGAATAAGAGGAGATGGAAACACCATATATTTT.

The rearrangement joins TRBV7-9 to TRBJ1-6; tentative D call: TRBD1 (6 bases). V was pared by 7 bases and J by 6 bases, with 10 bases between. The CDR3 spans 13 residues. The germline gives CDR1 SEHNR, CDR2 FQNEAQ (reference sequence). The CDR3 region has the DNA TGTGCCAGCACCCAGGGGAGTAATTCACCCCTCCACTTT. This sequence encodes CASTQGSNSPLHF.

The genes are TRBV18 and TRBJ2-1; 7 bases agree with TRBD1. CDR1 and CDR2 from the germline V gene are KGHSH and LQKENI. The CDR3 contains 16 residues. V gave up 1 base and J gave up 4 bases; unmatched junction bases: 7. CDR3 amino acids: CASSPLTRGLYNEQFF. The DNA of the CDR3 is TGTGCCAGCTCACCACTGACCAGGGGGTTATACAATGAGCAGTTCTTC. Combining the CDR3 with reference TRBV18 and TRBJ2-1 gives the whole variable domain NAGVMQNPRHLVRRRGQEARLRCSPMKGHSHVYWYRQLPEEGLKFMVYLQKENIIDESGMPKERFSAEFPKEGPSILRIQQVVRGDSAAYFCASSPLTRGLYNEQFFGPGTRLTVL.

The rearrangement joins TRBV5-6 to TRBJ2-7, with TRBD1 matching over 11 bases. The CDR3 totals 16 residues. Germline V gives CDR1 SGHDT, CDR2 YYEEEE. V was pared by 4 bases and J by 4 bases, with 10 bases of the junction left unmatched. The CDR3 loop reads CASSHQRDRGSYEQYF. DNA of the CDR3: TGTGCCAGCAGCCACCAACGGGACAGGGGGTCTTACGAGCAGTACTTC.

The J gene is TRBJ1-5, the V gene TRBV2, with D possibly TRBD1 on 5 matching bases. The CDR3 length is 14 residues. Trimming pared 5 bases from V and 9 bases from J, leaving 17 bases between. Germline assignment: CDR1 SNHLY and CDR2 FYNNEI. Here the CDR3 DNA reads TGTGCCAGCAGTCCTCAGGGCCCGTTGGGGCCCCAGCATTTT. This encodes CASSPQGPLGPQHF.

The chain is built from TRBV7-2 and TRBJ2-7; possible D gene TRBD2, 5 bases. V gave up 4 bases and J gave up 3 bases, with 13 bases separating them. CDR1 and CDR2 (germline): SGHTA, FQGNSA. There are 14 residues in the CDR3. The CDR3 region is CASSSTGIDYEQYF. CDR3 DNA: TGTGCCAGCAGCTCCACCGGGATAGACTACGAGCAGTACTTC.

V is TRBV5-1 and J is TRBJ2-1, with D possibly matching TRBD1 (6 bases). This CDR3 is 16 amino acids long. Germline V CDR1 and CDR2: SGHRS, YFSETQ. V was cut by 4 bases and J by 2 bases, with 16 bases left in between. The CDR3: CASSPGPDSPYNEQFF. DNA of the CDR3: TGCGCCAGCAGCCCCGGGCCGGACAGTCCCTACAATGAGCAGTTCTTC. The full variable domain, completed using reference TRBV5-1 and TRBJ2-1, is KAGVTQTPRYLIKTRGQQVTLSCSPISGHRSVSWYQQTPGQGLQFLFEYFSETQRNKGNFPGRFSGRQFSNSRSEMNVSTLELGDSALYLCASSPGPDSPYNEQFFGPGTRLTVL.

The chain joins TRBV11-2 to TRBJ1-1; D may be TRBD1 (6 bases). The ends were cut back, 4 bases at V and 0 bases at J, with 15 bases in the middle. Germline V lookup: CDR1 SGHAT, CDR2 FQNNGV. This CDR3 has 16 amino acids. CDR3 amino acids: CASSSPTRTVNTEAFF. The CDR3 bases are TGTGCCAGCAGCTCCCCAACCCGGACAGTGAACACTGAAGCTTTCTTT.

The chain employs TRBV23-1 and TRBJ2-3; the match to TRBD1 covers 11 bases. TRBV23-1 is assigned to the ORF class and has an uncertain function. The CDR3 runs to 19 residues. Trimming removed 2 bases from V and 0 bases from J; junction bases left unmatched: 10. CDR3 in amino acids: CASSQAGTGGETSTDTQYF. In DNA, the CDR3 is TGCGCCAGCAGTCAAGCCGGGACAGGGGGAGAGACTAGCACAGATACGCAGTATTTT.

V is TRBV6-6 and J is TRBJ2-1; 13 bases align to TRBD2. V lost 5 bases and J lost 3; bases outside the gene matches: 16. CDR3 size: 20 residues. Per germline, CDR1 MNHNY and CDR2 SVGAGI (reference sequence). In nucleotides, the CDR3 is TGTGCCAGCAGTCCCCAGGGGGGACTAGCGGGACCGGGGGGCTACAATGAGCAGTTCTTC. Amino acid sequence: CASSPQGGLAGPGGYNEQFF.

This rearrangement joins TRBV7-8 to TRBJ1-6; the match to TRBD1 covers 7 bases. The CDR3 loop spans 16 amino acids. V lost 0 bases to trimming and J lost 6 bases; unmatched junction nucleotides: 5. Germline V gives CDR1 SGHVS, CDR2 FQNEAQ. In DNA form, the CDR3 reads TGTGCCAGCAGCTTAGCGATAGGGGGCTTTAATTCACCCCTCCACTTT. Translating it yields CASSLAIGGFNSPLHF.

The rearrangement uses TRBV28 and TRBJ2-7; D possibly corresponds to TRBD1 (6 bases). The CDR3 length is 12 residues. V lost 4 bases, J lost 12 bases, and 16 bases lay in between. Germline V gene sequence: CDR1 MDHEN, CDR2 SYDVKM. CDR3 bases: TGTGCCAGCAGTTCCTCGAGGACAGTCCTGTACTTC. This encodes CASSSSRTVLYF.

The chain employs TRBV9 and TRBJ2-1; maybe TRBD1 (5 bases). Germline V gene lookup returns CDR1 SGDLS and CDR2 YYNGEE. V shed 0 bases and J shed 5 bases, with 9 bases lying between them. This CDR3 region has 14 residues. The DNA of the CDR3 is TGTGCCAGCAGCGTAGTCTCAGGGAACAATGAGCAGTTCTTC. Residues: CASSVVSGNNEQFF.

CDR3 loop: CASWGLDYGYTF. The CDR3 DNA follows: TGTGCGAGCTGGGGGTTAGACTATGGCTACACCTTC. This chain uses TRBV28 with TRBJ1-2; perhaps TRBD1 as D (5 bases). This CDR3 has 12 amino acids. Germline V gene data show CDR1 as MDHEN and CDR2 as SYDVKM.

This rearrangement joins TRBV3-1 (or the pseudogene TRBV3-2) to TRBJ2-5; no reliable D call. Germline V gene sequence: CDR1 LGHDT, CDR2 YNNKEL (reference sequence). The CDR3 is 16 residues long. Trimming pared 1 base from V and 5 bases from J, leaving 17 bases between. The CDR3 sequence: CASSQGGRARYETQYF. The CDR3 region has the DNA TGTGCCAGCAGCCAAGGGGGAAGGGCCCGCTACGAGACCCAGTACTTC.